Following are 14 T cell receptor beta chains from one sample sequenced in a study of patients and donors after allogeneic stem cell transplantation. TCRdb reprocessed the RT-PCR reads with MiXCR, giving one entry per CDR3 protein. The sample contains about a million distinct CDR3 sequences, roughly 18% of which appear only once. The sequenced sample was blood, either unsorted or a sorted T cell fraction (not recorded which). The receptors originated from a human donor who was either an allogeneic HSCT recipient or a stem cell or donor lymphocyte infusion donor (not recorded which). It is not recorded whose cells these are; they may come from a transplant donor.

This clonotype has a handful of counts. The chain uses TRBV5-1 and TRBJ1-1; perhaps TRBD1 as D (5 bases). Germline CDR1 and CDR2: SGHRS and YFSETQ. V gave up 6 bases and J gave up 4 bases, with 13 bases separating them. The CDR3 contains 13 residues. CDR3 protein: CASKGNEGTEAFF. For the CDR3, the DNA is TGCGCCAGCAAGGGGAACGAGGGCACTGAAGCTTTCTTT. Full variable domain (outside the CDR3, taken from reference TRBV5-1 and TRBJ1-1): KAGVTQTPRYLIKTRGQQVTLSCSPISGHRSVSWYQQTPGQGLQFLFEYFSETQRNKGNFPGRFSGRQFSNSRSEMNVSTLELGDSALYLCASKGNEGTEAFFGQGTRLTVV.

The rearrangement uses TRBV3-1 and TRBJ2-7; D possibly corresponds to TRBD1 (6 bases). V lost 0 bases and J lost 3, with 15 bases in between. The CDR3 consists of 16 residues. Germline values: CDR1 LGHDT, CDR2 YNNKEL (reference sequence). CDR3 amino acids: CASSQDQGIPNYEQYF. The CDR3, as DNA: TGTGCCAGCAGCCAAGATCAGGGGATTCCTAACTACGAGCAGTACTTC.

There are many counts of this clonotype. The chain is built from TRBV5-1 and TRBJ2-7, with D unclear. The germline V and J ends were trimmed by 2 bases and 6 bases, with 12 bases remaining between them. CDR1 is SGHRS and CDR2 is YFSETQ in the germline V gene. The CDR3 contains 13 residues. CDR3 DNA sequence: TGCGCCAGCAGCTTCAATGGGGAAGGCGAGCAGTACTTC. This gives the protein CASSFNGEGEQYF.

This clonotype was counted a few times. This chain links TRBV6-2 or TRBV6-3 with TRBJ2-3; 10 bases fit TRBD2. Trimming took 0 bases from V and 5 from J; bases not matched to a gene: 2. CDR3 size: 15 residues. Germline V lookup: CDR1 MNHEY, CDR2 SVGEGT. The CDR3 reads CASSYSGLAKDTQYF. The CDR3 coding sequence is TGTGCCAGCAGTTACTCGGGACTAGCGAAAGATACGCAGTATTTT.

In this sample, this clonotype turned up a few times. V is TRBV7-8 and J is TRBJ1-4; 8 bases agree with TRBD1. Germline trimming cut 6 bases from V and 8 bases from J; bases unmatched to any gene: 11. Germline V CDR1 and CDR2: SGHVS, FQNEAQ. CDR3 length equals 15 residues. The CDR3 DNA reads TGTGCCAGCAGTCGGATTCAGGGGGCAGGGGAAAAACTGTTTTTT. Translated, it gives CASSRIQGAGEKLFF.

The chain links TRBV9 to TRBJ2-2, with D possibly TRBD2 on 6 matching bases. Germline V gives CDR1 SGDLS, CDR2 YYNGEE. V dropped 0 bases and J dropped 5 bases, with 11 bases sitting between them. This CDR3 has 15 residues. CDR3 amino acids: CASSVDPRGTGELFF. In DNA, the CDR3 is TGTGCCAGCAGCGTAGATCCCCGGGGGACCGGGGAGCTGTTTTTT.

The genes are TRBV11-2 and TRBJ1-2, with TRBD1 identical over 9 bases. Trimming removed 4 bases from V and 8 bases from J; junction bases left unmatched: 11. This CDR3 contains 15 residues. Germline CDR1 and CDR2: SGHAT and FQNNGV. The CDR3 nucleotides are TGTGCCAGCAGCTCCCCCCGGACAGGGGTCGGCGGCTACACCTTC. Its translation: CASSSPRTGVGGYTF. Full variable domain (remainder filled in from reference TRBV11-2 and TRBJ1-2): EAGVAQSPRYKIIEKRQSVAFWCNPISGHATLYWYQQILGQGPKLLIQFQNNGVVDDSQLPKDRFSAERLKGVDSTLKIQPAKLEDSAVYLCASSSPRTGVGGYTFGSGTRLTVV.

The chain uses TRBV6-1 and TRBJ2-2, with TRBD2 matching over 13 bases. Looked up from germline, CDR1 is MNHNS and CDR2 is SASEGT. Trimming removed 7 bases from V and 6 bases from J; junction bases left unmatched: 8. The CDR3 consists of 16 residues. The CDR3 loop reads CASIPGLAGKAGELFF. CDR3 sequence (DNA): TGTGCCAGCATCCCGGGACTAGCGGGGAAGGCCGGGGAGCTGTTTTTT.

This clonotype was recorded a few times. This sequence joins TRBV20-1 and TRBJ2-3; D unresolved. Per germline, CDR1 DFQATT and CDR2 SNEGSKA (reference sequence). Trimming left V 3 bases short and J 8 bases short, with 21 bases between. CDR3 length: 15 residues. The CDR3 DNA follows: TGCAGTGCTAGTTCGGCATCCAGCTCTCTTGGTACGCAGTATTTT. It translates to CSASSASSSLGTQYF.

This sequence joins TRBV4-2 and TRBJ2-3; D is perhaps TRBD1 (6 bases). This CDR3 has 16 amino acids. Per germline, CDR1 LGHNA and CDR2 YNFKEQ. The V gene lost 4 bases and the J gene lost 5 bases, with 19 bases spanning the gap. Written as DNA, the CDR3 is TGTGCCAGCAGCCTAAATCCGGTTGGGGGCATAGATACGCAGTATTTT. It translates to CASSLNPVGGIDTQYF.

This clonotype came up a few times. V usage is TRBV11-2 and J usage is TRBJ2-5; D possibly uses TRBD1 or TRBD2 (5 bases each). This CDR3 region has 17 residues. V was trimmed by 6 bases and J by 5 bases, leaving 25 bases between them. Germline V lookup: CDR1 SGHAT, CDR2 FQNNGV. CDR3: CASRQTPGIPRAETQYF. The CDR3 DNA follows: TGTGCCAGCAGACAAACTCCCGGGATCCCCAGGGCGGAGACCCAGTACTTC.

This clonotype was recorded many times. The chain links TRBV3-1 to TRBJ2-1; a possible D gene is TRBD2 (6 bases). This CDR3 has 14 residues. Trimming took 2 bases from V and 8 from J, leaving 13 bases between them. Germline V gene sequence: CDR1 LGHDT, CDR2 YNNKEL (reference sequence). The CDR3 spells CASSQSREHYEQFF. In DNA form, the CDR3 reads TGTGCCAGCAGCCAAAGTCGGGAGCACTATGAGCAGTTCTTC.

Ten or more counts support this clonotype. V and J are TRBV11-2 and TRBJ1-5; 7 bases match TRBD1. Looked up from germline, CDR1 is SGHAT and CDR2 is FQNNGV. Trimming cost V 5 bases and J 3 bases; bases outside gene matches: 10. The CDR3 is 16 residues long. The CDR3 DNA reads as TGTGCCAGCAGCCCCTCCAATGGACAGGTCAATCAGCCCCAGCATTTT. Amino acid sequence: CASSPSNGQVNQPQHF.

V is TRBV12-3 or TRBV12-4 and J is TRBJ1-3, with TRBD1 matching 7 bases. J gave up 7 bases and V 7 bases, and 13 bases lay outside the gene matches. CDR3 size: 15 residues. CDR3 loop: CASTRRGQLKNTIYF. The CDR3, as DNA: TGTGCCAGCACCCGGAGGGGACAGCTTAAGAACACCATATATTTT.